This T cell receptor beta chain was documented in a study of cytomegalovirus exposure and HLA in healthy donors. Turning to the study itself: Earlier results showed 90 million to 130 million unique TCR beta sequences derived from approximately 180 million T cells.

The study, taken as a whole, reports: Among the most significant clusters, several appeared linked to common viral pathogens in a later analysis.

The V gene's germline CDR1 is SGHNT and CDR2 YYREEE (reference sequence). The length of the CDR3 is 12 residues. As for this clone: Its antigen is undetermined.

PCR employed 60 Vbeta and 13 Jbeta primers. The repertoire was sequenced with immunoSEQ multiplex PCR; TCRdb's copy has only in-frame clones and lacks some. The sample has roughly 150,000 clones; over 70% are singletons. V gene TRBV5-4 combines with J gene TRBJ2-5; D is uncertain. With the DNA end fitting TRBJ2-7 better, the J assignment may be wrong. The sequencing sample was made of PBMCs. The receptor's source is a male donor in good health and CMV-seronegative. CDR3 DNA: TGTGCCAGCAGCTTGGAAGCCTACGAGCAGTACTTC. It encodes CASSLEAYEQYF.